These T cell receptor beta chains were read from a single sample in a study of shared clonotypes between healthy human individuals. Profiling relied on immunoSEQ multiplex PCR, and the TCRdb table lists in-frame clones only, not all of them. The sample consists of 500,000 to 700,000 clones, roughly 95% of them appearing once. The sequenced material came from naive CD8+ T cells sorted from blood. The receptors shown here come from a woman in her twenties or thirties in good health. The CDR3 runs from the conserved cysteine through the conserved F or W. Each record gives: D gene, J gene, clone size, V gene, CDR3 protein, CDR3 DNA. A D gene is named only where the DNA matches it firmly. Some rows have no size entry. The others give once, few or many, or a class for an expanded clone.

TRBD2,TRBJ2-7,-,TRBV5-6,CASSSGTSGSYEQYF,TGTGCCAGCAGCTCAGGGACTAGCGGCTCCTACGAGCAGTACTTC
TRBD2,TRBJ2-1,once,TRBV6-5,CASRPSSGSISEQFF,TGTGCCAGCAGACCGTCTAGCGGGAGTATTAGTGAGCAGTTCTTC
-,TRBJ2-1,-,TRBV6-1,CASSEGFPLDEQFF,TGTGCCAGCAGTGAAGGATTCCCGCTAGATGAGCAGTTCTTC
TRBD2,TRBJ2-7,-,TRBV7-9,CASSLWAGASYEQYF,TGTGCCAGCAGCTTATGGGCGGGAGCCTCCTACGAGCAGTACTTC
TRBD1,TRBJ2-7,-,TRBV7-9,CASSSYSDRGSYEQYF,TGTGCCAGCAGCTCGTACTCGGACAGGGGCTCCTACGAGCAGTACTTC
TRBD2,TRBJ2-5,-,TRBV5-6,CASSLANSGTSAETQYF,TGTGCCAGCAGCTTGGCCAATAGCGGGACATCGGCCGAGACCCAGTACTTC
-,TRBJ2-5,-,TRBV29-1,CSVAGETQYF,TGCAGCGTTGCCGGGGAGACCCAGTACTTC
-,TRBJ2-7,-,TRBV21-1,CASSKFHRGKESYEQYF,TGTGCCAGCAGCAAATTCCACAGGGGAAAAGAATCCTACGAGCAGTACTTC
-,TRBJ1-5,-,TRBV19,CASSIRDINQPQHF,TGTGCCAGTAGTATTCGGGACATCAATCAGCCCCAGCATTTT
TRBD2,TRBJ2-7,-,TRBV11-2,CASSLETSSYEQYF,TGTGCCAGCAGCTTGGAGACTAGCAGCTACGAGCAGTACTTC
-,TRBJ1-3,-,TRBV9,CASSVDNSLAIYF,TGTGCCAGCAGCGTCGATAACAGTCTCGCCATATATTTT
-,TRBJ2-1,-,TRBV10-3,CAISDELELNSYNEQFF,TGTGCCATCAGTGATGAGTTGGAGCTAAACTCCTACAATGAGCAGTTCTTC
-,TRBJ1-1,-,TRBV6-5,CASSYSKRGTEAFF,TGTGCCAGCAGTTACTCGAAAAGGGGCACTGAAGCTTTCTTT
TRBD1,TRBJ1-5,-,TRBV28,CASRGARDRLFSQPQHF,TGTGCCAGCAGGGGGGCCAGGGACAGGCTCTTTTCACAGCCCCAGCATTTT
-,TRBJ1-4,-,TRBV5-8,CASSLDGSTNEKLFF,TGTGCCAGCAGCTTGGACGGTTCAACTAATGAAAAACTGTTTTTT
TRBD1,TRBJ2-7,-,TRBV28,CASTLTGASYEQYF,TGTGCCAGCACCCTGACAGGGGCATCCTACGAGCAGTACTTC
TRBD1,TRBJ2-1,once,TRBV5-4,CASRTGMHEQFF,TGTGCCAGCCGGACAGGGATGCATGAGCAGTTCTTC
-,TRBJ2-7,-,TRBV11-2,CASSLVYGHPGDEQYF,TGTGCCAGCAGCTTAGTATATGGGCACCCTGGGGACGAGCAGTACTTC
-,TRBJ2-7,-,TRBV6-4,CASSDLLAEVYEQYF,TGTGCCAGCAGTGACTTACTAGCAGAGGTCTACGAGCAGTACTTC
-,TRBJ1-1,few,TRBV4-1,CASSPSSMGTEAFF,TGCGCCAGCAGCCCGTCATCTATGGGCACTGAAGCTTTCTTT
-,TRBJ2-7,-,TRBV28,CASRQEISTYEQYF,TGTGCCAGCAGGCAGGAAATTTCAACCTACGAGCAGTACTTC
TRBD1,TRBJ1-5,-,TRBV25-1,CANLLSHRGGSNQPQHF,TGTGCCAACCTCCTATCTCACAGGGGTGGGAGCAATCAGCCCCAGCATTTT